This is a list of T cell receptor beta chains from one sample in a study of blood T cell repertoires in COVID-19. The protocol was immunoSEQ multiplex PCR, while the TCRdb copy is restricted to in-frame clones and leaves out a portion. The top ten hold less than 15% of the sample, which has 200,000 to 250,000 clones, nearly 90% seen once. Sequenced sample: peripheral blood. Source of these receptors: a young woman who had recovered from COVID-19. Each CDR3 is given with its conserved first and last residue. The D gene is left open where the match is weak. Only part of the rows carry a size: once, few, many, or a class if the clone is expanded.

v_gene,j_gene,abundance,d_gene,CDR3aa,CDR3nt
TRBV4-3,TRBJ1-2,-,TRBD1,CASSQDGDRVVGYTF,TGCGCCAGCAGCCAAGATGGGGACAGGGTGGTTGGCTACACCTTC
TRBV4-1,TRBJ1-2,-,-,CASSDSNYGYTF,TGCGCCAGTTCGGACAGCAACTATGGCTACACCTTC
TRBV6-2/TRBV6-3,TRBJ2-7,-,TRBD2,CAHSPLAGPDEQYF,TGTGCCCACAGCCCTCTAGCGGGACCGGACGAGCAGTACTTC
TRBV7-3,TRBJ2-5,-,TRBD1,CASSLFGGQGRETQYF,TGTGCCAGCAGCTTATTCGGAGGACAGGGGAGAGAGACCCAGTACTTC
TRBV10-3,TRBJ2-5,-,TRBD1,CAISEMTGGGETQYF,TGTGCCATCAGTGAGATGACAGGGGGCGGGGAGACCCAGTACTTC
TRBV27,TRBJ2-1,-,-,CASSFLTTTKNYNEQFF,TGTGCCAGCAGTTTCCTTACTACCACCAAAAATTACAATGAGCAGTTCTTC
TRBV6-5,TRBJ2-5,-,-,CASSYSVLQETQYF,TGTGCCAGCAGTTATTCGGTGCTCCAAGAGACCCAGTACTTC
TRBV6-4,TRBJ2-7,-,TRBD2,CASSERGTSGRAAVFYEQYF,TGTGCCAGCAGTGAACGAGGGACTAGCGGGAGGGCCGCCGTTTTCTACGAGCAGTACTTC
TRBV11-3,TRBJ2-3,-,-,CASSLGGLSTDTQYF,TGTGCCAGCAGCCTGGGGGGGCTTAGCACAGATACGCAGTATTTT
TRBV5-1,TRBJ2-7,-,TRBD2,CASSFAASGSNYEQYF,TGCGCCAGCAGCTTTGCGGCTAGCGGGAGTAACTACGAGCAGTACTTC
TRBV19,TRBJ1-2,-,-,CASSIGRGPNYGYTF,TGTGCCAGTAGTATCGGGCGGGGCCCTAACTATGGCTACACCTTC
TRBV14,TRBJ2-5,-,TRBD1,CASGITFGQVFRETQYF,TGTGCCAGCGGTATTACCTTCGGACAGGTGTTTCGGGAGACCCAGTACTTC
TRBV24-1,TRBJ2-5,-,-,CATSDFQGQETQYF,TGTGCCACCAGTGATTTTCAGGGACAAGAGACCCAGTACTTC
TRBV11-2,TRBJ2-7,once,-,CASSFSYEQYF,TGTGCCAGCAGCTTCAGCTACGAGCAGTACTTC
TRBV4-1,TRBJ2-1,-,TRBD2,CASSQDGLAEGGNEQFF,TGCGCCAGCAGCCAAGACGGACTAGCGGAGGGGGGGAATGAGCAGTTCTTC
TRBV19,TRBJ2-5,once,TRBD2,CASREWGGGETQYF,TGTGCCAGTAGAGAGTGGGGGGGAGGCGAGACCCAGTACTTC
TRBV12-5,TRBJ2-7,-,TRBD2,CASGTGSPGLDYEQYF,TGTGCTAGTGGTACCGGATCTCCGGGACTAGACTACGAGCAGTACTTC
TRBV11-2,TRBJ2-7,-,-,CASSRSSYEQYF,TGTGCCAGCAGCAGGAGTTCCTACGAGCAGTACTTC
TRBV2,TRBJ2-7,-,-,CASSVGGGVGEQYF,TGTGCCAGCAGTGTAGGAGGGGGCGTAGGGGAGCAGTACTTC
TRBV5-6,TRBJ2-7,-,-,CASSRGTAASYEQYF,TGTGCCAGCAGCCGGGGGACAGCGGCATCCTACGAGCAGTACTTC
TRBV14,TRBJ2-7,-,TRBD2,CASSPQGLAGLEQYF,TGTGCCAGCAGCCCCCAAGGACTAGCGGGATTGGAGCAGTACTTC
TRBV27,TRBJ1-1,few,-,CASSLYRNTEAFF,TGTGCCAGCAGTTTATACAGGAACACTGAAGCTTTCTTT
TRBV29-1,TRBJ1-1,-,TRBD1,CSVEEGAGPDEAFF,TGCAGCGTTGAGGAGGGGGCAGGGCCAGACGAAGCTTTCTTT
TRBV3-1/TRBV3-2,TRBJ2-3,-,-,CASSQERRGLTDTQYF,TGTGCCAGCAGCCAAGAGCGGAGAGGGTTAACAGATACGCAGTATTTT
TRBV5-6,TRBJ1-3,-,-,CASSRKVAGGNTIYF,TGTGCCAGCAGCCGGAAGGTTGCAGGCGGAAACACCATATATTTT
TRBV28,TRBJ2-3,few,TRBD1,CASSPHSGTGGADTQYF,TGTGCCAGCAGTCCTCATTCCGGGACAGGGGGCGCAGATACGCAGTATTTT
TRBV7-3,TRBJ2-3,-,TRBD2,CASSLGTSGRVGDTQYF,TGTGCCAGCAGCTTGGGGACTAGCGGGAGAGTGGGGGATACGCAGTATTTT
TRBV12-3/TRBV12-4,TRBJ2-7,-,TRBD1,CASHGTDSYEQYF,TGTGCCAGCCACGGGACAGACTCCTACGAGCAGTACTTC
TRBV30,TRBJ1-4,-,TRBD1,CAWAGGQGHATNEKLFF,TGTGCCTGGGCTGGGGGACAGGGACATGCAACTAATGAAAAACTGTTTTTT
TRBV7-2,TRBJ2-7,once,-,CASSSPGLANSYEQYF,TGTGCCAGCAGCTCCCCGGGACTCGCAAACTCCTACGAGCAGTACTTC
TRBV27,TRBJ2-1,few,TRBD2,CASSLGGLAGYEQFF,TGTGCCAGCAGTTTAGGAGGACTAGCGGGATATGAGCAGTTCTTC
TRBV6-6,TRBJ1-5,-,-,CASSPPAGNQPQHF,TGTGCCAGCAGTCCCCCGGCGGGGAATCAGCCCCAGCATTTT
TRBV7-9,TRBJ1-3,-,TRBD1,CASRPRDSGSVTIYF,TGTGCCAGCAGGCCACGGGACAGTGGTTCTGTCACCATATATTTT
TRBV7-2,TRBJ1-3,-,TRBD1,CASSLRQGASGNTIYF,TGTGCCAGCAGCTTACGACAGGGGGCAAGCGGAAACACCATATATTTT
TRBV5-6,TRBJ1-5,-,-,CASSFSGYSNQPQHF,TGTGCCAGCAGCTTTTCCGGGTATAGCAATCAGCCCCAGCATTTT
TRBV12-3/TRBV12-4,TRBJ1-1,-,-,CASGQNTEAFF,TGTGCCAGCGGGCAGAACACTGAAGCTTTCTTT
TRBV29-1,TRBJ2-7,-,TRBD2,CSVVLAGVAYEQYF,TGCAGCGTGGTACTAGCGGGAGTTGCCTACGAGCAGTACTTC
TRBV30,TRBJ1-5,-,-,CAYTTVGSNQPQHF,TGTGCCTATACGACAGTGGGTAGCAATCAGCCCCAGCATTTT
TRBV7-6,TRBJ2-5,-,TRBD2,CASSPPPLAGVGETQYF,TGTGCCAGCAGCCCTCCCCCACTAGCGGGAGTGGGAGAGACCCAGTACTTC
TRBV7-2,TRBJ2-7,-,-,CASSLAKLSYEQYF,TGTGCCAGCAGCTTAGCTAAGCTCTCCTACGAGCAGTACTTC
TRBV3-1/TRBV3-2,TRBJ2-5,-,TRBD2,CASSQKASPGLATQETQYF,TGTGCCAGCAGCCAGAAGGCTTCACCGGGACTAGCGACACAAGAGACCCAGTACTTC
TRBV3-1/TRBV3-2,TRBJ1-5,-,-,CASSQDPGGQGYQPQHF,TGTGCCAGCAGCCAAGATCCAGGCGGGCAGGGGTATCAGCCCCAGCATTTT
TRBV13,TRBJ1-2,-,-,CASRGQDYGYTF,TGTGCCAGCAGGGGGCAGGACTATGGCTACACCTTC
TRBV7-3,TRBJ2-5,-,TRBD2,CASSSAQAGERETQYF,TGTGCCAGCAGCTCCGCCCAAGCGGGAGAACGGGAGACCCAGTACTTC
TRBV7-8,TRBJ2-1,once,TRBD2,CASSLFGLAGVGEQFF,TGTGCCAGCAGCTTATTTGGACTAGCGGGAGTCGGTGAGCAGTTCTTC
TRBV4-1,TRBJ2-3,-,-,CASSQMGRTTDTQYF,TGCGCCAGCAGCCAAATGGGGCGGACCACAGATACGCAGTATTTT
TRBV5-6,TRBJ1-1,-,-,CASSLGTGMTFF,TGTGCCAGCAGCTTGGGTACAGGAATGACTTTCTTT
TRBV5-4,TRBJ2-5,-,TRBD2,CASSRTSGTPSETQYF,TGTGCCAGCAGCCGGACTAGCGGGACACCCTCAGAGACCCAGTACTTC
TRBV4-1,TRBJ2-1,-,-,CASSWGGSPDSYNEQFF,TGCGCCAGCAGCTGGGGGGGCAGCCCCGACTCCTACAATGAGCAGTTCTTC
TRBV5-6,TRBJ2-3,-,-,CASIIGGSRTDTQYF,TGTGCCAGCATAATAGGAGGGAGTCGCACAGATACGCAGTATTTT
TRBV3-1/TRBV3-2,TRBJ1-1,-,-,CASSQVTGGTEAFF,TGTGCCAGCAGCCAAGTTACAGGTGGCACTGAAGCTTTCTTT